A single sample is the source of the 9 T cell receptor beta chains below, sequenced in a study of T cell responses to AZD1222 COVID-19 vaccine. Libraries were prepared by immunoSEQ multiplex PCR; TCRdb keeps only in-frame clonotypes and omits some of them. This sample has 100,000 to 150,000 clones; 85% to 90% occur once, and the top ten carry around 4.4%. Sequenced here: peripheral blood, sampled 28 days after the second AZD1222 dose. Source of these receptors: an adult who received the AZD1222 COVID-19 vaccine.

The CDR3 sequence is CASSPGTSGGQETQYF. CDR3 nucleotide sequence: TGTGCCAGCAGCCCCGGGACTAGCGGGGGGCAAGAGACCCAGTACTTC. V is TRBV3-1 (or the pseudogene TRBV3-2) and J is TRBJ2-5; 15 bases line up with TRBD2. V trimming: 4 bases; J trimming: 2 bases; junction bases outside the gene matches: 2. The CDR3 is 16 residues long. Germline-derived CDR1 and CDR2 are LGHDT and YNNKEL (reference sequence).

This clone came up a few times. The V gene is TRBV3-1 (or the pseudogene TRBV3-2), the J gene TRBJ1-2, with TRBD1 matching 7 bases. CDR1 LGHDT and CDR2 YNNKEL come from the germline V gene (reference sequence). V trimming: 0 bases; J trimming: 8 bases; junction bases outside the gene matches: 21. CDR3 length: 19 residues. The CDR3 loop reads CASSQEARQGPEFARGYTF. The DNA for the CDR3 is TGTGCCAGCAGCCAAGAAGCCCGACAGGGCCCGGAATTCGCTAGAGGCTACACCTTC.

The V gene is TRBV28, the J gene TRBJ1-4; 10 bases line up with TRBD1. Trimming took 5 bases from V and 5 from J; bases not matched to a gene: 5. There are 15 residues in the CDR3. Germline V gene lookup returns CDR1 MDHEN and CDR2 SYDVKM. The CDR3 nucleotides read TGTGCCAGCAGTCGTCCGGGACAGGGGAATGAAAAACTGTTTTTT. Translated, it gives CASSRPGQGNEKLFF.

This clone was counted only a few times. V and J are TRBV6-6 and TRBJ2-7, with TRBD2 matching over 16 bases. This CDR3 contains 15 residues. The germline gives CDR1 MNHNY, CDR2 SVGAGI (reference sequence). J gave up 7 bases and V 6 bases, and 6 bases lay outside the gene matches. CDR3 sequence: CASSQSGLAGGEQYF. CDR3 in DNA: TGTGCCAGCAGCCAATCGGGACTAGCGGGGGGGGAGCAGTACTTC.

The CDR3 loop reads CASSLRTRANTGELFF. Written as DNA, the CDR3 is TGTGCCAGCAGCTTAAGGACCAGGGCGAACACCGGGGAGCTGTTTTTT. V and J are TRBV7-9 and TRBJ2-2; tentative D call: TRBD1 (5 bases). This CDR3 contains 16 residues. Trimming took off 2 bases at V and 0 bases at J, with 10 bases between the two ends. Germline CDR1 SEHNR, CDR2 FQNEAQ (reference sequence).

The V call is TRBV13, the J call TRBJ1-5, with TRBD1 matching over 9 bases. The CDR3 runs to 15 residues. CDR1 is PRHDT, CDR2 FYEKMQ, per germline (reference sequence). Germline trimming cut 7 bases from V and 4 bases from J; bases unmatched to any gene: 8. The CDR3 coding sequence is TGTGCCAGCACGAAGGGACAGGGCTCAAATCAGCCCCAGCATTTT. It specifies CASTKGQGSNQPQHF.

This chain uses TRBV6-5 with TRBJ2-7; 9 nucleotides agree with TRBD2. The CDR3 runs 15 residues. V lost 0 bases and J lost 4; bases outside the gene matches: 4. Germline V lookup: CDR1 MNHEY, CDR2 SVGAGI. The CDR3 DNA is TGTGCCAGCAGTTACTCAGCGGGGGGAATATACGAGCAGTACTTC. This encodes CASSYSAGGIYEQYF.

J is TRBJ2-2 and V is TRBV9; possibly TRBD2 for D (7 bases). Trimming shortened V by 5 bases and J by 0 bases, and 17 bases separated the two germline ends. In germline, CDR1 is SGDLS, CDR2 YYNGEE. The length of the CDR3 is 17 residues. This CDR3 is CASRWGQAGANTGELFF. CDR3 DNA: TGTGCCAGCAGGTGGGGGCAGGCGGGGGCGAACACCGGGGAGCTGTTTTTT.

The chain couples TRBV5-4 to TRBJ2-6; tentatively, D is TRBD1 (6 bases). Trimming removed 4 bases from V and 2 bases from J, with 10 bases in between. CDR1 and CDR2 (germline): SGHNT, YYREEE (reference sequence). The CDR3 covers 15 residues. The chain's CDR3 is CASSHRVAGANVLTF. The CDR3 DNA sequence: TGTGCCAGCAGCCACAGGGTGGCTGGGGCCAACGTCCTGACTTTC. The full variable domain, rest sourced from reference TRBV5-4 and TRBJ2-6, is ETGVTQSPTHLIKTRGQQVTLRCSSQSGHNTVSWYQQALGQGPQFIFQYYREEENGRGNFPPRFSGLQFPNYSSELNVNALELDDSALYLCASSHRVAGANVLTFGAGSRLTVL.